The 23 T cell receptor beta chains below were found in one sample sequenced in a study of CD8 T cells in Susac syndrome. RNA in amounts of roughly 0.5 to 1 ug was reverse transcribed with random hexamers. TCRdb reprocessed the immunoSEQ multiplex PCR reads via MiXCR and lists one record per CDR3 protein. The data show approximately 25,000 distinct CDR3 sequences, with around 93% seen just once and 0.55% to 0.7% held by the top ten. Sequenced sample: CD8+ T cells from PBMCs. The origin of the receptors is a human donor with Susac syndrome.

This sequence joins TRBV7-3 and TRBJ2-1; 8 positions match TRBD1. The CDR3 totals 19 residues. The germline V gene has CDR1 SGHTA and CDR2 FQGTGA. Losses at the gene ends were 4 bases for V and 0 bases for J; bases not matched to a gene: 14. The CDR3 reads CASSSPGGLAIISYNEQFF. Written as DNA, the CDR3 is TGTGCCAGCAGCTCCCCAGGGGGCCTAGCTATCATCTCCTACAATGAGCAGTTCTTC.

This sequence joins TRBV5-6 and TRBJ2-7; D uncertain. Germline V lookup: CDR1 SGHDT, CDR2 YYEEEE. This CDR3 spans 12 amino acids. V was pared by 4 bases and J by 5 bases, with 10 bases between. The CDR3 DNA is TGTGCCAGCAGCGACCGACCCCACGAGCAGTACTTC. The encoded protein is CASSDRPHEQYF.

J is TRBJ2-7 and V is TRBV2; D gene uncertain. In germline, CDR1 is SNHLY, CDR2 FYNNEI. The germline V and J ends were trimmed by 3 bases and 2 bases, with 8 bases remaining between them. CDR3 length: 13 amino acids. The DNA of the CDR3 is TGTGCCAGCAGTGAGGGAATAGCCTACGAGCAGTACTTC. This sequence encodes CASSEGIAYEQYF. The entire variable domain, with the rest obtained from reference TRBV2 and TRBJ2-7, is as follows: EPEVTQTPSHQVTQMGQEVILRCVPISNHLYFYWYRQILGQKVEFLVSFYNNEISEKSEIFDDQFSVERPDGSNFTLKIRSTKLEDSAMYFCASSEGIAYEQYFGPGTRLTVT.

The chain couples TRBV6-5 to TRBJ2-7; D perhaps matches TRBD2 (5 bases). This CDR3 comprises 14 residues. Germline CDR1 MNHEY, CDR2 SVGAGI. V gave up 2 bases and J gave up 6 bases, with 14 bases separating them. The chain's CDR3 is CASSYQSRATEQYF. The CDR3 DNA sequence: TGTGCCAGCAGTTACCAATCGAGGGCGACCGAGCAGTACTTC.

The V call is TRBV5-1, the J call TRBJ2-2; D gene uncertain. Germline CDR1 is SGHRS and CDR2 is YFSETQ. This CDR3 has 16 amino acids. The ends were cut back, 4 bases at V and 4 bases at J, with 17 bases in the middle. CDR3 coding DNA: TGCGCCAGCAGCCACGGAAGAATCCCCGGCACCGGGGAGCTGTTTTTT. This sequence encodes CASSHGRIPGTGELFF.

The rearrangement joins TRBV25-1 to TRBJ1-4; 8 nucleotides agree with TRBD1. The CDR3 has 15 residues. The junction had 6 bases not matched to a gene; V was cut back by 4 bases and J by 5 bases. In germline, CDR1 is MGHDK, CDR2 SYGVNS. The CDR3 reads CASSALQGDNEKLFF. CDR3 in DNA: TGTGCCAGCAGTGCTCTACAGGGGGACAATGAAAAACTGTTTTTT.

This sequence joins TRBV28 and TRBJ1-5; TRBD1 agrees at 7 bases. The CDR3 runs to 15 residues. Germline loops: CDR1 MDHEN, CDR2 SYDVKM. The V segment lost 6 bases and the J segment 6 bases; nucleotides outside the gene matches: 11. CDR3 in amino acids: CASSPQGFGGQPQHF. The CDR3, as DNA: TGTGCCAGCAGCCCACAGGGGTTTGGCGGTCAGCCCCAGCATTTT.

The sample holds a few counts of this clonotype. This sequence joins TRBV14 and TRBJ2-3; 10 bases align to TRBD1. CDR3 size: 15 residues. V shed 1 base, J shed 11 bases, and the junction held 9 bases outside the gene matches. Germline V gene data show CDR1 as SGHDN and CDR2 as FVKESK. Written as DNA, the CDR3 is TGTGCCAGCAGCCAAGGTTGGACAGGGGGAGAATGGCAGTATTTT. Its translation is CASSQGWTGGEWQYF.

The gene calls are TRBV27 and TRBJ1-1, with D maybe TRBD1 (6 bases). Trimming took 2 bases from V and 5 from J, leaving 9 bases between them. The CDR3 spans 13 residues. Per the germline V gene, CDR1 is MNHEY and CDR2 is SMNVEV (reference sequence). The CDR3 DNA is TGTGCCAGCAGTTTAACCGGACAGACTGAAGCTTTCTTT. This codes for CASSLTGQTEAFF.

The chain couples TRBV19 to TRBJ1-1, with 8 bases that match TRBD1. This CDR3 has 14 residues. The germline V gene encodes CDR1 LNHDA and CDR2 SQIVND (reference sequence). V was clipped by 4 bases and J by 1 base; unmatched bases: 2. The CDR3 DNA reads as TGTGCCAGTAGTACCGGGACAGGGAACACTGAAGCTTTCTTT. Amino acids: CASSTGTGNTEAFF.

The V and J genes are TRBV2 and TRBJ2-5; D uncertain. Trimming shortened V by 2 bases and J by 3 bases, and 16 bases separated the two germline ends. The germline V gene encodes CDR1 SNHLY and CDR2 FYNNEI. The CDR3 spans 16 residues. DNA of the CDR3: TGTGCCAGCAGTGAAAGTAGGGCAGTCGGAGAAGAGACCCAGTACTTC. It is translated as CASSESRAVGEETQYF.

The rearrangement links TRBV25-1 to TRBJ2-3; D is tentatively TRBD1 or TRBD2 (6 bases each). CDR3 length: 17 amino acids. The ends were cut back, 1 base at V and 1 base at J, with 15 bases in the middle. The germline V gene has CDR1 MGHDK and CDR2 SYGVNS. DNA of the CDR3: TGTGCCAGCAGTGAATGGATGGCAGGGGAGGGCACAGATACGCAGTATTTT. Encoded protein: CASSEWMAGEGTDTQYF.

This clonotype was found once. This chain joins TRBV20-1 and TRBJ1-1; unclear D gene. CDR1 and CDR2 (germline): DFQATT, SNEGSKA (reference sequence). This CDR3 has 12 amino acids. Deletions cut 6 bases from V and 4 bases from J, with 12 bases between. CDR3 residues: CSASRSGTEAFF. CDR3 bases: TGCAGTGCCAGCCGGTCGGGCACTGAAGCTTTCTTT.

The chain combines TRBV30 with TRBJ1-5; D ambiguous. CDR1 is GTSNPN and CDR2 is SVGIG in the germline V gene (reference sequence). The CDR3 has 15 residues. V lost 0 bases to trimming and J lost 3 bases, with 12 bases between them. CDR3 nucleotides: TGTGCCTGGAGTGTAGATTCAGCGTCCAATCAGCCCCAGCATTTT. Protein: CAWSVDSASNQPQHF.

The chain recombines TRBV4-1 with TRBJ2-1, with D perhaps being TRBD1 or TRBD2 (6 bases each). V was cut by 0 bases and J by 2 bases, with 11 bases left in between. This CDR3 has 16 amino acids. Germline CDR1 and CDR2: MGHRA and YSYEKL. The CDR3 here is CASSQDRGLAYNEQFF. The CDR3 nucleotides read TGCGCCAGCAGCCAAGATCGGGGGCTGGCCTACAATGAGCAGTTCTTC.

The gene calls are TRBV9 and TRBJ2-5, with 8 bases aligning to TRBD2. V gave up 4 bases and J gave up 1 base; unmatched junction bases: 3. CDR3 size: 14 residues. CDR1 and CDR2 from the germline V gene are SGDLS and YYNGEE. This CDR3 reads CASSFSGIQETQYF. Written as DNA, the CDR3 is TGTGCCAGCAGCTTTAGCGGGATCCAAGAGACCCAGTACTTC.

The chain joins TRBV7-9 to TRBJ2-7; D is ambiguous. This CDR3 has 12 amino acids. Germline assignment: CDR1 SEHNR and CDR2 FQNEAQ (reference sequence). Trimming stripped 1 base from V and 3 bases from J, with 4 bases between. The CDR3 loop reads CASSLEYYEQYF. In nucleotides, the CDR3 is TGTGCCAGCAGCTTAGAATACTACGAGCAGTACTTC.

The chain couples TRBV15 to TRBJ1-2, with D uncertain. The CDR3 consists of 13 residues. Germline CDR1 reads LNHNV; CDR2 reads YYDKDF (reference sequence). V lost 6 bases, J lost 7 bases, and 15 bases lay in between. The CDR3: CATRPIGVTGYTF. The CDR3 DNA sequence: TGTGCCACCAGACCGATCGGGGTGACTGGCTACACCTTC.

The chain recombines TRBV27 with TRBJ1-5; D unclear. Germline loops: CDR1 MNHEY, CDR2 SMNVEV (reference sequence). V was clipped by 2 bases and J by 1 base, with 6 bases between them. The length of the CDR3 is 14 residues. The CDR3 region is CASSLISSNQPQHF. CDR3 bases: TGTGCCAGCAGTTTAATCTCCAGCAATCAGCCCCAGCATTTT.

The chain recombines TRBV6-5 with TRBJ1-1, with D possibly TRBD1 on 6 matching bases. The CDR3 is made up of 13 amino acids. V was pared by 0 bases and J by 7 bases, with 9 bases between. In germline, CDR1 is MNHEY, CDR2 SVGAGI. CDR3 DNA sequence: TGTGCCAGCAGTTACTCGAGGGGGTATGAAGCTTTCTTT. Translating it yields CASSYSRGYEAFF.

The chain has TRBV28 and TRBJ2-2; no clear D. Trimming removed 6 bases at V and 0 bases at J, with 5 bases between. The CDR3 has 13 residues. Germline loops: CDR1 MDHEN, CDR2 SYDVKM. The CDR3 bases are TGTGCCAGCAGCAGTTCGAACACCGGGGAGCTGTTTTTT. Translation: CASSSSNTGELFF.

This chain uses TRBV7-3 with TRBJ2-1, with 8 bases identical to TRBD1. Trimming at V came to 2 bases and at J to 6 bases, leaving 3 bases not matched to a gene. The CDR3 loop spans 14 amino acids. CDR1 and CDR2 from the germline V gene are SGHTA and FQGTGA. CDR3: CASSLWDRTNEQFF. In DNA form, the CDR3 reads TGTGCCAGCAGCTTATGGGACAGGACCAATGAGCAGTTCTTC. The full variable domain, completed using reference TRBV7-3 and TRBJ2-1, is GAGVSQTPSNKVTEKGKYVELRCDPISGHTALYWYRQSLGQGPEFLIYFQGTGAADDSGLPNDRFFAVRPEGSVSTLKIQRTERGDSAVYLCASSLWDRTNEQFFGPGTRLTVL.

V usage is TRBV28 and J usage is TRBJ2-5, with a weak D call TRBD1 (5 bases). Trimming cost V 3 bases and J 2 bases, with 10 bases left between them. CDR1 and CDR2 from the germline V gene are MDHEN and SYDVKM. This CDR3 contains 14 residues. The CDR3 spells CASSLGRGQETQYF. Written as DNA, the CDR3 is TGTGCCAGCAGTTTGGGAAGGGGACAAGAGACCCAGTACTTC.